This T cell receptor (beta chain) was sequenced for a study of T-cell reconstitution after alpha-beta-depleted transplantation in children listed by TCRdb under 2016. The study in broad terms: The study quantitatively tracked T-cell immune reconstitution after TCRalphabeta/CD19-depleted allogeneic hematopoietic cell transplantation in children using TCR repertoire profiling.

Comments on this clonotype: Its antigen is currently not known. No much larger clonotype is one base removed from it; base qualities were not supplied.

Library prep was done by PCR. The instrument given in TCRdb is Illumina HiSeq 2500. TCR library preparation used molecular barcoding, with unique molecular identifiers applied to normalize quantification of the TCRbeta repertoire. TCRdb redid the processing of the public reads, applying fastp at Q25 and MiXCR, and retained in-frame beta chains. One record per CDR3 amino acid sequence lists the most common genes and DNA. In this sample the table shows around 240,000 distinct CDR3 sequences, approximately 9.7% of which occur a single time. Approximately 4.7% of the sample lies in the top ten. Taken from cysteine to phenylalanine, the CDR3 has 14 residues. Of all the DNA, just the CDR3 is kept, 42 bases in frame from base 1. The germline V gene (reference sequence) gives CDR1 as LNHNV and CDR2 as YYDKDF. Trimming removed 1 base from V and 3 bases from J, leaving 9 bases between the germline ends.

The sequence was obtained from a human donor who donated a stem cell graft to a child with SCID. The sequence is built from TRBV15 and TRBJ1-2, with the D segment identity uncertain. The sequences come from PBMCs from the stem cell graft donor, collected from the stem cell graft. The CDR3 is CATSRGDPDYGYTF. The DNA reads TGTGCCACCAGCAGAGGGGATCCCGACTATGGCTACACCTTC.